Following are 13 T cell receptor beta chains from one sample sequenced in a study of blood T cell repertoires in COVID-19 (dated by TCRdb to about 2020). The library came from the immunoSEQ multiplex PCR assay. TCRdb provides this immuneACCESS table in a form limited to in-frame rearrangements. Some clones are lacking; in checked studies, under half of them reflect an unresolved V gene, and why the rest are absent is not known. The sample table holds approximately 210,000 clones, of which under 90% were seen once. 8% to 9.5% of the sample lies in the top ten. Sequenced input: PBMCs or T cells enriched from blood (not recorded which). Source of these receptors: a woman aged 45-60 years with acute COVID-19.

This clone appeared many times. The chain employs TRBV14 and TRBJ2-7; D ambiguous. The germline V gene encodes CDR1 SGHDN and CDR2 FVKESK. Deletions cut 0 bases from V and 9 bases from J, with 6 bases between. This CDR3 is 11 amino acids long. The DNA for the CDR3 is TGTGCCAGCAGCCAAGATCGGGTGCAGTACTTC. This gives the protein CASSQDRVQYF.

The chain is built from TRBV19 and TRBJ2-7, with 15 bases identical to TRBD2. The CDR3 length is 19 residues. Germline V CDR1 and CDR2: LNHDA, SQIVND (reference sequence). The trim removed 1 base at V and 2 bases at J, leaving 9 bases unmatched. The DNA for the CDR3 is TGTGCCAGTAGTATAGTAGGGGGGACTAGCGGGAGGTTTCCCTACGAGCAGTACTTC. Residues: CASSIVGGTSGRFPYEQYF.

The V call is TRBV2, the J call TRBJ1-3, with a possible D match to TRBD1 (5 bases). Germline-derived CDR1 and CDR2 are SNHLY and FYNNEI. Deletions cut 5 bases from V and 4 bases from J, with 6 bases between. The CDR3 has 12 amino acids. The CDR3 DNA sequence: TGTGCCAGCAGTAGACAGGGAAACACCATATATTTT. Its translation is CASSRQGNTIYF.

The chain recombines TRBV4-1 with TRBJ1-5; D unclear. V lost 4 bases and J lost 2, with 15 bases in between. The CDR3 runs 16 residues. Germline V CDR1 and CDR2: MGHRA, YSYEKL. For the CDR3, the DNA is TGCGCCAGCAGCCGAGACAACACCGGAGGCAATCAGCCCCAGCATTTT. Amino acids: CASSRDNTGGNQPQHF.

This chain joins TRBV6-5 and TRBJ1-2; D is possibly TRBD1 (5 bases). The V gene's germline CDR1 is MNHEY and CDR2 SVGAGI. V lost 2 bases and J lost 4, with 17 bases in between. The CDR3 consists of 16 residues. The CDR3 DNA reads TGTGCCAGCAGTTACACTACCGGGGCCGGGGGCTATGGCTACACCTTC. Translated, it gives CASSYTTGAGGYGYTF.

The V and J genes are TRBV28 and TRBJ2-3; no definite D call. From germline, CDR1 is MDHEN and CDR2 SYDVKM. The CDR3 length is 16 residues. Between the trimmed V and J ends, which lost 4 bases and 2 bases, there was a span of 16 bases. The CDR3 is CASSSRLNDHTDTQYF. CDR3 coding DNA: TGTGCCAGCAGTTCCAGACTCAACGACCACACAGATACGCAGTATTTT.

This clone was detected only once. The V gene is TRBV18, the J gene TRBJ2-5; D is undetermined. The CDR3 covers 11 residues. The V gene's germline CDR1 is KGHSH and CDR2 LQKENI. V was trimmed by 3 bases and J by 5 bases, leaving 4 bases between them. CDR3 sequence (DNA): TGTGCCAGCTCACCCCAGGAGACCCAGTACTTC. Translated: CASSPQETQYF.

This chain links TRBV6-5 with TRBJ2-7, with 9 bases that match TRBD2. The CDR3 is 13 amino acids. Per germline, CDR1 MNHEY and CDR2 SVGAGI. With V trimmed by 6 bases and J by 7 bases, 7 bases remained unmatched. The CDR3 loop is CASSLGLAGEQYF. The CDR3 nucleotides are TGTGCCAGCAGCCTGGGGCTAGCGGGGGAGCAGTACTTC.

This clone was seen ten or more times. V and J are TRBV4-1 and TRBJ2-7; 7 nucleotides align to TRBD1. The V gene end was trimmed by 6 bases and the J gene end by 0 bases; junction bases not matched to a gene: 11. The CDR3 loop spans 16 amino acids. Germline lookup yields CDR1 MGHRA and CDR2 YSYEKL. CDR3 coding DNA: TGCGCCAGCAGACAAACAAGGGACAGCCCCTCCTACGAGCAGTACTTC. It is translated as CASRQTRDSPSYEQYF.

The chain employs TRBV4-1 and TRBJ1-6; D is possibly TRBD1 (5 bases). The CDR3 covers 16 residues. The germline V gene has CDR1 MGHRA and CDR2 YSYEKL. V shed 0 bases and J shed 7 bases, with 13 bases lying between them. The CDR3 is CASSQDVEGANSPLHF. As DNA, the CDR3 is TGCGCCAGCAGCCAAGATGTAGAAGGGGCCAATTCACCCCTCCACTTT.

DNA of the CDR3: TGTGCCAGCAGCCAAAGCAACAGGCCTAATGAAAAACTGTTTTTT. Protein: CASSQSNRPNEKLFF. This chain connects TRBV14 to TRBJ1-4, with TRBD1 as a possible D gene (5 bases). V lost 2 bases to trimming and J lost 3 bases, with 10 bases between them. The CDR3 extends over 15 amino acids. Germline lookup yields CDR1 SGHDN and CDR2 FVKESK.

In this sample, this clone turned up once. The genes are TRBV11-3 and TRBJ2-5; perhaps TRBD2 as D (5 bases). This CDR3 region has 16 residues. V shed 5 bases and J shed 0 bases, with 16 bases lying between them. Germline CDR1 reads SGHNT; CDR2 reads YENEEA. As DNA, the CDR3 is TGTGCCAGCAGCACCCGGGGTGCGGCCTACCAAGAGACCCAGTACTTC. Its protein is CASSTRGAAYQETQYF.

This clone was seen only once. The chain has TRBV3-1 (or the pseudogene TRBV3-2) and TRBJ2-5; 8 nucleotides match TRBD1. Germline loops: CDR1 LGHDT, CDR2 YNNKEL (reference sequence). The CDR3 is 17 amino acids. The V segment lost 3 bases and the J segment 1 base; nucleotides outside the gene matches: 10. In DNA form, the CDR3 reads TGTGCCAGCAGCCAGTTATCCAGACAGGGGCGCCAAGAGACCCAGTACTTC. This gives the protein CASSQLSRQGRQETQYF.